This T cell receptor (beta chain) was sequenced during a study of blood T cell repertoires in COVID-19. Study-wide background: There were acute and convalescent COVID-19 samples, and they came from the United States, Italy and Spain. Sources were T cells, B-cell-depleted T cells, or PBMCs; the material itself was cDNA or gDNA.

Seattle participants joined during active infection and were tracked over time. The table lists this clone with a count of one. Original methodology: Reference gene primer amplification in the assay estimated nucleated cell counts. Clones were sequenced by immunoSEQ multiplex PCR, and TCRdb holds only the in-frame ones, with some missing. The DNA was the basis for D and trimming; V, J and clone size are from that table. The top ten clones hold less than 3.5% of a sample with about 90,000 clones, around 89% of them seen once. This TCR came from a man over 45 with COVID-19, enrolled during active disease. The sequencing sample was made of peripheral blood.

CDR3: CASSSEGGGSYEQYF. The CDR3 DNA reads as TGTGCCAGCTCCTCGGAGGGCGGAGGCTCCTACGAGCAGTACTTC. The chain employs TRBV18 and TRBJ2-7, with a possible D match to TRBD2 (6 bases). Per germline, CDR1 KGHSH and CDR2 LQKENI. The CDR3 has 15 residues. V gave up 6 bases and J gave up 0 bases, with 15 bases separating them. The variable domain in full, completed from reference TRBV18 and TRBJ2-7, reads NAGVMQNPRHLVRRRGQEARLRCSPMKGHSHVYWYRQLPEEGLKFMVYLQKENIIDESGMPKERFSAEFPKEGPSILRIQQVVRGDSAAYFCASSSEGGGSYEQYFGPGTRLTVT.